In its sample, the clone carrying this T cell receptor beta chain was seen a few times. Its antigen remains unidentified. The source of the sample is a study of T cell repertoires in cytomegalovirus infection. Across the study: Public signatures in TCR beta pointed to CMV infection and matching HLA type.

TCRdb reanalysed the reads using MiXCR and keeps one entry per CDR3 protein. This sample has about 310,000 distinct CDR3 sequences, with about 17% found just once. Whole-study findings and limits: Clonotype analysis showed dominance of the ex vivo response by HLA-C-restricted CMV-specific TCR beta clonotypes.

CDR1 and CDR2 from the germline V gene are SGHAT and FQNNGV. Between the trimmed V and J ends, which lost 2 bases and 2 bases, there was a span of 9 bases. The CDR3 runs to 15 residues. This TCR was recovered from a human donor in good health (CMV status not recorded). Some clones in this sample may be carry-over from other donors' samples. The sample comprised PBMCs. The chain has TRBV11-2 and TRBJ2-2; D call uncertain. In nucleotides, the CDR3 is TGTGCCAGCAGCTTACACGGCGGAAACACCGGGGAGCTGTTTTTT. Translating it yields CASSLHGGNTGELFF.